The rows below give T cell receptor beta chains drawn from one sample of a study of blood T cell repertoires in COVID-19. TCRdb keeps only in-frame clones here, not all; method: immunoSEQ multiplex PCR. Seen here are a few hundred thousand clones, approximately 86% observed once, and the top ten hold approximately 4.8%. The sequenced material came from PBMCs or T cells enriched from blood (not recorded which). The origin of the receptors is a woman aged 25 to 39 who had been exposed to COVID-19. Each CDR3 is given with its conserved first and last residue. Fields, in order: D gene, J gene, clone size, V gene, CDR3 DNA, CDR3 protein. The D gene is left open where the match is weak. Not every row has a clone size; where given, it reads once, few, many or a size class.

d_gene: -
j_gene: TRBJ1-3
abundance: once
v_gene: TRBV27
CDR3nt: TGTGCCAGATACTTAGGGGTGATCTGTGGAAACACCATATATTTT
CDR3aa: CARYLGVICGNTIYF

d_gene: TRBD1
j_gene: TRBJ1-3
abundance: -
v_gene: TRBV7-9
CDR3nt: TGTGCCAGCAGCTTAGTCAGGGGGAACACCATATATTTT
CDR3aa: CASSLVRGNTIYF

d_gene: TRBD1
j_gene: TRBJ1-1
abundance: -
v_gene: TRBV18
CDR3nt: TGTGCCAGCTCACCACGGACAGGGGACACTGAAGCTTTCTTT
CDR3aa: CASSPRTGDTEAFF

d_gene: TRBD1
j_gene: TRBJ1-5
abundance: -
v_gene: TRBV10-2
CDR3nt: TGCGCCAGCAGATACGGGACAGGGGGCAATCAGCCCCAGCATTTT
CDR3aa: CASRYGTGGNQPQHF

d_gene: -
j_gene: TRBJ1-2
abundance: few
v_gene: TRBV30
CDR3nt: TGTGCCTGGACAGGGTATGGCTACACCTTC
CDR3aa: CAWTGYGYTF

d_gene: TRBD1
j_gene: TRBJ1-1
abundance: -
v_gene: TRBV9
CDR3nt: TGTGCCAGCAGCGGACAGGGGGGAGGCACTGAAGCTTTCTTT
CDR3aa: CASSGQGGGTEAFF

d_gene: TRBD1
j_gene: TRBJ1-1
abundance: -
v_gene: TRBV10-3
CDR3nt: TGTGCCACGAGGACCGAGGACAGGGGCGGCACTGAAGCTTTCTTT
CDR3aa: CATRTEDRGGTEAFF

d_gene: -
j_gene: TRBJ1-5
abundance: -
v_gene: TRBV5-1
CDR3nt: TGCGCCAGCAGCCTCCAAGGGAGCTATAGCAATCAGCCCCAGCATTTT
CDR3aa: CASSLQGSYSNQPQHF

d_gene: TRBD2
j_gene: TRBJ2-2
abundance: few
v_gene: TRBV11-3
CDR3nt: TGTGCCAGCAGCCCAGGGACTAGCCCCGGGGAGCTGTTTTTT
CDR3aa: CASSPGTSPGELFF

d_gene: -
j_gene: TRBJ2-7
abundance: few
v_gene: TRBV10-2
CDR3nt: TGCGCCAGCAGTGAGTTGAGACTTCTACGCTACGAGCAGTACTTC
CDR3aa: CASSELRLLRYEQYF

d_gene: -
j_gene: TRBJ2-1
abundance: -
v_gene: TRBV15
CDR3nt: TGTGCCACCAGCAGAGACAGGGACTTCTACAATGAGCAGTTCTTC
CDR3aa: CATSRDRDFYNEQFF

d_gene: -
j_gene: TRBJ1-1
abundance: -
v_gene: TRBV2
CDR3nt: TGTGCCAGCAGTCAACAGGGGAACACTGAAGCTTTCTTT
CDR3aa: CASSQQGNTEAFF

d_gene: -
j_gene: TRBJ1-5
abundance: -
v_gene: TRBV19
CDR3nt: TGTGCCACCGAAACTGGGCGGGGATTCATTAGCAATCAGCCCCAGCATTTT
CDR3aa: CATETGRGFISNQPQHF

d_gene: TRBD1
j_gene: TRBJ1-5
abundance: -
v_gene: TRBV30
CDR3nt: TGTGCCTGGGCCCGCGGGACAGGCAATCAGCCCCAGCATTTT
CDR3aa: CAWARGTGNQPQHF

d_gene: TRBD1
j_gene: TRBJ1-2
abundance: -
v_gene: TRBV5-1
CDR3nt: TGCGCCAGCAGCCCCCGGTTGGACAGGGGGTCGGATGGCTACACCTTC
CDR3aa: CASSPRLDRGSDGYTF

d_gene: -
j_gene: TRBJ1-3
abundance: -
v_gene: TRBV6-5
CDR3nt: TGTGCCAGCAGGGACAGACCTGGAAACACCATATATTTT
CDR3aa: CASRDRPGNTIYF

d_gene: TRBD1
j_gene: TRBJ2-5
abundance: -
v_gene: TRBV7-2
CDR3nt: TGTGCCAGCAGCGCTCAGGGGGCCGAGGAGACCCAGTACTTC
CDR3aa: CASSAQGAEETQYF

d_gene: TRBD1
j_gene: TRBJ1-6
abundance: few
v_gene: TRBV6-5
CDR3nt: TGTGCCAGCAGTTACAATCGGGACAGGTTAGGGTCACCCCTCCACTTT
CDR3aa: CASSYNRDRLGSPLHF

d_gene: -
j_gene: TRBJ2-1
abundance: -
v_gene: TRBV2
CDR3nt: TGTGCCAGCAGTGTTTATGGGGGGGGGCCGTCGATTGAGCAGTTCTTC
CDR3aa: CASSVYGGGPSIEQFF

d_gene: TRBD1
j_gene: TRBJ1-1
abundance: -
v_gene: TRBV19
CDR3nt: TGTGCCAGTAGTATCGGATTGACAGGGATGAGCACTGAAGCTTTCTTT
CDR3aa: CASSIGLTGMSTEAFF

d_gene: -
j_gene: TRBJ1-5
abundance: -
v_gene: TRBV6-5
CDR3nt: TGTGCCAGCAGTTACATTGGCGGCGGCAATCAGCCCCAGCATTTT
CDR3aa: CASSYIGGGNQPQHF

d_gene: -
j_gene: TRBJ1-5
abundance: -
v_gene: TRBV28
CDR3nt: TGTGCCAGCCTTACGGGAGGTTCTAGCAATCAGCCCCAGCATTTT
CDR3aa: CASLTGGSSNQPQHF

d_gene: TRBD1
j_gene: TRBJ1-2
abundance: -
v_gene: TRBV9
CDR3nt: TGTGCCAGCAGTCGGACAGGGGGCGCCGATGGCTACACCTTC
CDR3aa: CASSRTGGADGYTF

d_gene: -
j_gene: TRBJ1-5
abundance: -
v_gene: TRBV6-1
CDR3nt: TGTGCCAGCAGTGAAATGTTTCAGGGGCAGCCCCAGCATTTT
CDR3aa: CASSEMFQGQPQHF

d_gene: -
j_gene: TRBJ1-1
abundance: few
v_gene: TRBV18
CDR3nt: TGTGCCAGCTCACCCTCTAGGGGTTATACGACGATGAACACTGAAGCTTTCTTT
CDR3aa: CASSPSRGYTTMNTEAFF

d_gene: -
j_gene: TRBJ2-3
abundance: -
v_gene: TRBV27
CDR3nt: TGTGCCAGCACCGAAACGGGAGAGGATACGCAGTATTTT
CDR3aa: CASTETGEDTQYF

d_gene: TRBD1
j_gene: TRBJ1-5
abundance: -
v_gene: TRBV2
CDR3nt: TGTGCCAGCAGTAACGACAGGGGGGGCCCCGGCAATCAGCCCCAGCATTTT
CDR3aa: CASSNDRGGPGNQPQHF

d_gene: TRBD2
j_gene: TRBJ2-3
abundance: -
v_gene: TRBV11-3
CDR3nt: TGTGCCAGCAGCTTGGGACTAGCGGGGGGTGGAGATACGCAGTATTTT
CDR3aa: CASSLGLAGGGDTQYF

d_gene: -
j_gene: TRBJ1-2
abundance: -
v_gene: TRBV19
CDR3nt: TGTGCCAGTAGTATGGGAAGGGGTCCAGCTCTCTATGGCTACACCTTC
CDR3aa: CASSMGRGPALYGYTF

d_gene: TRBD1
j_gene: TRBJ2-7
abundance: few
v_gene: TRBV24-1
CDR3nt: TGTGCCACCAGTGACCGTAGGACAGGCTTCGAGCAGTACTTC
CDR3aa: CATSDRRTGFEQYF

d_gene: TRBD2
j_gene: TRBJ2-1
abundance: -
v_gene: TRBV10-3
CDR3nt: TGTGCCATCAGTGAGGGGACTAGCGGGGATGATGAGCAGTTCTTC
CDR3aa: CAISEGTSGDDEQFF

d_gene: TRBD2
j_gene: TRBJ2-3
abundance: -
v_gene: TRBV19
CDR3nt: TGTGCCAGTAGCCCGTGGACTAGCGGGGATCGTTTTACGCAGTATTTT
CDR3aa: CASSPWTSGDRFTQYF

d_gene: TRBD1
j_gene: TRBJ1-2
abundance: -
v_gene: TRBV9
CDR3nt: TGTGCCAGCAGCGGTTACAGGGGGACTGGCTATGGCTACACCTTC
CDR3aa: CASSGYRGTGYGYTF

d_gene: -
j_gene: TRBJ2-7
abundance: -
v_gene: TRBV5-6
CDR3nt: TGTGCCAGCAGCTTTGGCAGGGTTAACGAGCAGTACTTC
CDR3aa: CASSFGRVNEQYF

d_gene: -
j_gene: TRBJ1-6
abundance: -
v_gene: TRBV27
CDR3nt: TGTGCCAGCAGTTTAACCGCGCGTTATTCACCCCTCCACTTT
CDR3aa: CASSLTARYSPLHF

d_gene: TRBD1
j_gene: TRBJ2-1
abundance: -
v_gene: TRBV5-1
CDR3nt: TGCGCCAGCAGCCTACGACCGGGACAGGGAAACAATGAGCAGTTCTTC
CDR3aa: CASSLRPGQGNNEQFF

d_gene: TRBD2
j_gene: TRBJ2-7
abundance: -
v_gene: TRBV9
CDR3nt: TGTGCCAGCAGCGTAGAGGCGGGGGGCTACGAGCAGTACTTC
CDR3aa: CASSVEAGGYEQYF

d_gene: -
j_gene: TRBJ1-1
abundance: -
v_gene: TRBV29-1
CDR3nt: TGCAGCTCCCAAGGACTGACGAACACTGAAGCTTTCTTT
CDR3aa: CSSQGLTNTEAFF

d_gene: -
j_gene: TRBJ1-5
abundance: once
v_gene: TRBV9
CDR3nt: TGTGCCAGCAGCGTAGGGGACACCCATCAGCCCCAGCATTTT
CDR3aa: CASSVGDTHQPQHF

d_gene: TRBD1
j_gene: TRBJ2-3
abundance: -
v_gene: TRBV5-1
CDR3nt: TGCGCCAGCAGCTTGACAGGGGGCGCATCAGATACGCAGTATTTT
CDR3aa: CASSLTGGASDTQYF

d_gene: -
j_gene: TRBJ2-5
abundance: -
v_gene: TRBV5-1
CDR3nt: TGCGCCAGCAGCTTAATCGGACAGAGCCAAGAGACCCAGTACTTC
CDR3aa: CASSLIGQSQETQYF

d_gene: TRBD1
j_gene: TRBJ1-3
abundance: -
v_gene: TRBV18
CDR3nt: TGTGCCAGCTCACCGCGACAGGGGGACTCTGGAAACACCATATATTTT
CDR3aa: CASSPRQGDSGNTIYF

d_gene: -
j_gene: TRBJ1-3
abundance: -
v_gene: TRBV14
CDR3nt: TGTGCCAGCAGCCTTGCTGGCGGAAACACCATATATTTT
CDR3aa: CASSLAGGNTIYF

d_gene: -
j_gene: TRBJ1-1
abundance: -
v_gene: TRBV10-2
CDR3nt: TGCGCCAGCTGCGGGGGCACTGAAGCTTTCTTT
CDR3aa: CASCGGTEAFF

d_gene: -
j_gene: TRBJ2-7
abundance: -
v_gene: TRBV19
CDR3nt: TGTGCCAGTAGTAGAGGAGGGTACGAGCAGTACTTC
CDR3aa: CASSRGGYEQYF

d_gene: TRBD1
j_gene: TRBJ1-6
abundance: -
v_gene: TRBV27
CDR3nt: TGTGCCAGCAGTTTCGGAACTAGACAGGGTTTCGGGTCACCCCTCCACTTT
CDR3aa: CASSFGTRQGFGSPLHF

d_gene: -
j_gene: TRBJ2-4
abundance: -
v_gene: TRBV5-6
CDR3nt: TGTGCCAGCAGTCCCACGGGGGCCAAAAACATTCAGTACTTC
CDR3aa: CASSPTGAKNIQYF

d_gene: TRBD2
j_gene: TRBJ2-3
abundance: -
v_gene: TRBV30
CDR3nt: TGTGCCTGGAGTGTCGGACTAGCGGGGGGGCCAGATACGCAGTATTTT
CDR3aa: CAWSVGLAGGPDTQYF

d_gene: -
j_gene: TRBJ1-6
abundance: -
v_gene: TRBV7-8
CDR3nt: TGTGCCAGCAGCCCGACAGGCCGGTATTCACCCCTCCACTTT
CDR3aa: CASSPTGRYSPLHF

d_gene: TRBD1
j_gene: TRBJ1-2
abundance: -
v_gene: TRBV3-1/TRBV3-2
CDR3nt: TGTGCCAGCAGCCAACGGGACAGCTATGGCTACACCTTC
CDR3aa: CASSQRDSYGYTF

d_gene: TRBD2
j_gene: TRBJ2-7
abundance: -
v_gene: TRBV5-6
CDR3nt: TGTGCCAGCAGCCCCCTGGGGGGACTATGGGCCTACGAGCAGTACTTC
CDR3aa: CASSPLGGLWAYEQYF

d_gene: TRBD1
j_gene: TRBJ1-1
abundance: -
v_gene: TRBV7-9
CDR3nt: TGTGCCAGCAGCCCCAGGGGGTCAGGAACTGAAGCTTTCTTT
CDR3aa: CASSPRGSGTEAFF

d_gene: -
j_gene: TRBJ1-6
abundance: -
v_gene: TRBV30
CDR3nt: TGTGCCTGGAGTGCAAATGCGAATTCACCCCTCCACTTT
CDR3aa: CAWSANANSPLHF

d_gene: -
j_gene: TRBJ1-3
abundance: -
v_gene: TRBV9
CDR3nt: TGTGCCAGCAGCGTAGAGCGCAGACAGACCCCTAGGGGCTCTGGAAACACCATATATTTT
CDR3aa: CASSVERRQTPRGSGNTIYF

d_gene: -
j_gene: TRBJ2-2
abundance: -
v_gene: TRBV27
CDR3nt: TGTGCCAGCAGGAGAAGGACAGACGATGACGTGGGCGGGGAGCTGTTTTTT
CDR3aa: CASRRRTDDDVGGELFF

d_gene: TRBD1
j_gene: TRBJ1-2
abundance: -
v_gene: TRBV16
CDR3nt: TGTGCCAGCAGCCCTCTCAGGGGGGTTGGCTATGGCTACACCTTC
CDR3aa: CASSPLRGVGYGYTF

d_gene: TRBD1
j_gene: TRBJ2-2
abundance: -
v_gene: TRBV5-1
CDR3nt: TGCGCCAGCAGCCCTGGACAGGGGACATACACCGGGGAGCTGTTTTTT
CDR3aa: CASSPGQGTYTGELFF

d_gene: -
j_gene: TRBJ2-3
abundance: -
v_gene: TRBV13
CDR3nt: TGTGCCAGCAGCTTAAACTCGGGGGAGGAGACAGATACGCAGTATTTT
CDR3aa: CASSLNSGEETDTQYF

d_gene: TRBD2
j_gene: TRBJ2-4
abundance: -
v_gene: TRBV2
CDR3nt: TGTGCCAGCAGTGACCCCGGGGGGGCAGAAAACATTCAGTACTTC
CDR3aa: CASSDPGGAENIQYF